This TCR beta chain was recorded in a study of beta chain features in type 1 diabetes. This clone came up a few times. The antigen is undetermined. General observations from the study: Fewer junction insertions and more nucleotide deletions appeared in type 1 diabetes patients. TCRB rearrangement may or may not be influenced by HLA type; here this remained unresolved.

Investigators reverse transcribed all isolated RNA, so they sequenced expressed TCRB transcripts. Only in-frame clones appear in the TCRdb table, and some are missing; sequencing was by immunoSEQ multiplex PCR. The data show about 360,000 clones, roughly 12% seen once. Per donor, one heparinised blood draw averaged roughly 120 mL. Sorting with CD45RO/CCR7/CD25/CD127/CD95/CD27 yielded naive, central memory, regulatory and stem-like memory CD4+ cells. The sequenced sample was naive CD4+ T cells from blood. The receptor was derived from a man younger than 30 in good health.

CDR3 loop: CAWGWDRMQETQYF. The CDR3 bases are TGTGCCTGGGGATGGGACAGGATGCAAGAGACCCAGTACTTC. The rearrangement links TRBV30 to TRBJ2-5, with 8 bases matching TRBD1. The ends lost 5 bases at V and 2 bases at J; junction bases unmatched: 7. The CDR3 extends over 14 amino acids. Germline V gene sequence: CDR1 GTSNPN, CDR2 SVGIG (reference sequence).